Presented here are 20 T cell receptor beta chains from one specimen sequenced in a study of T-cell memory formation after mild COVID-19. TCRdb re-called the 5' RACE reads with MiXCR, one entry per CDR3 protein. The data contain about 150,000 distinct CDR3 sequences, 25% of them seen just once; the ten biggest clones take up around 24%. Specimen: PBMCs or a T cell subset sorted from them (not recorded which). These receptor sequences come from an adult woman who had mild COVID-19 (a few samples of this study predate the infection). Cell type and time point are not known.

V and J are TRBV21-1 and TRBJ2-3. TRBV21-1 is a pseudogene locus. This CDR3 has 13 residues. DNA for the CDR3: TGTGCCAGCAGCAAAAGATGGACAGATACGCAGTATTTT. It encodes CASSKRWTDTQYF.

The rearrangement links TRBV7-9 to TRBJ2-7, with D perhaps TRBD2 (5 bases). This CDR3 is built from 17 residues. Trimming cost V 1 base and J 0 bases, with 16 bases left between them. From germline, CDR1 is SEHNR and CDR2 FQNEAQ (reference sequence). DNA for the CDR3: TGTGCCAGCAGCTTAGTCGGTCCCGGGGTGAGCTCCTACGAGCAGTACTTC. It encodes CASSLVGPGVSSYEQYF.

In its sample, this clonotype was seen a few times. The V gene is TRBV15, the J gene TRBJ1-1; 7 nucleotides line up with TRBD1. There are 16 residues in the CDR3. Trimming at V came to 1 base and at J to 0 bases, leaving 5 bases not matched to a gene. Per germline, CDR1 LNHNV and CDR2 YYDKDF (reference sequence). The CDR3 sequence is CATSRGIQGLNTEAFF. The CDR3 coding sequence is TGTGCCACCAGCAGAGGGATACAGGGGCTGAACACTGAAGCTTTCTTT.

The CDR3 loop is CAWSRVYEQYF. DNA of the CDR3: TGTGCCTGGAGTCGGGTGTACGAGCAGTACTTC. The V and J genes are TRBV30 and TRBJ2-7; D remains unclear. CDR1 is GTSNPN, CDR2 SVGIG, per germline (reference sequence). The CDR3 extends over 11 amino acids. The V gene lost 2 bases and the J gene lost 4 bases, with 6 bases spanning the gap.

This clonotype was detected a few times. V usage is TRBV7-2 and J usage is TRBJ1-5; TRBD1 matches at 7 bases. Germline loops: CDR1 SGHTA, CDR2 FQGNSA. Unmatched junction bases numbered 10, after V lost 5 bases and J lost 0 bases. The CDR3 runs to 17 residues. CDR3 DNA: TGTGCCAGCAGCGTCACCTCGGGACAGTATAGCAATCAGCCCCAGCATTTT. Encoded protein: CASSVTSGQYSNQPQHF.

V usage is TRBV29-1 and J usage is TRBJ2-1, with a possible D match to TRBD2 (5 bases). The CDR3 length is 16 residues. Looked up from germline, CDR1 is SQVTM and CDR2 is ANQGSEA. Trimming took 5 bases from V and 7 from J, leaving 24 bases between them. The CDR3 spells CSVWGEVRVRGNEQFF. The CDR3 bases are TGCAGCGTTTGGGGTGAAGTGAGGGTCCGAGGGAATGAGCAGTTCTTC.

The chain links TRBV5-4 to TRBJ1-6, with D perhaps matching TRBD1 (5 bases). Per the germline V gene, CDR1 is SGHNT and CDR2 is YYREEE (reference sequence). The CDR3 has 18 residues. Trimming took off 1 base at V and 7 bases at J, with 21 bases between the two ends. The CDR3: CASSLRQPARDQNSPLHF. The CDR3 DNA follows: TGTGCCAGCAGCTTGAGACAGCCTGCGCGGGACCAAAATTCACCCCTCCACTTT.

This clonotype was counted only a few times. This chain uses TRBV7-8 with TRBJ2-3; D may match TRBD1 or TRBD2 (5 bases each). Per the germline V gene, CDR1 is SGHVS and CDR2 is FQNEAQ. V lost 2 bases and J lost 1, with 10 bases in between. This CDR3 is built from 15 residues. CDR3 bases: TGTGCCAGCAGCTTAACTGGGGGTGGCACAGATACGCAGTATTTT. It encodes CASSLTGGGTDTQYF.

The sample holds a few counts of this clonotype. V is TRBV29-1 and J is TRBJ1-1; D is ambiguous. The length of the CDR3 is 12 residues. Per germline, CDR1 SQVTM and CDR2 ANQGSEA. V lost 5 bases and J 2 bases, leaving 9 bases between the germline ends. As DNA, the CDR3 is TGCAGCGTTACCCCCACCAACACTGAAGCTTTCTTT. It specifies CSVTPTNTEAFF.

This clonotype was seen a few times. This chain joins TRBV29-1 and TRBJ2-1; 7 bases line up with TRBD2. V lost 2 bases, J lost 0 bases, and 7 bases stayed unmatched. The CDR3 extends over 16 amino acids. The germline CDR1 and CDR2 sequences are SQVTM and ANQGSEA. The CDR3 reads CSVELLAVSSYNEQFF. The CDR3 DNA is TGCAGCGTTGAATTGCTAGCGGTTAGCTCCTACAATGAGCAGTTCTTC.

A word on this clonotype: One end of the junction varies from germline; a read error may be responsible. V usage is TRBV28 and J usage is TRBJ2-3, with TRBD2 identical over 11 bases. Per germline, CDR1 MDHEN and CDR2 SYDVKM. The CDR3 has 16 residues. The DNA of the CDR3 is TGTGCCAGCAGCCTGGGACTAGCGGTGGGCACAGATACGCAGAATTTT. This encodes CASSLGLAVGTDTQNF.

The genes are TRBV19 and TRBJ1-1; 7 bases line up with TRBD1. J lost 1 base, V lost 9 bases, and 5 bases had no gene match. The CDR3 totals 13 residues. Germline lookup yields CDR1 LNHDA and CDR2 SQIVND (reference sequence). In nucleotides, the CDR3 is TGTGCCAGCGAGGACAGGACGAACACTGAAGCTTTCTTT. This codes for CASEDRTNTEAFF.

This clonotype was recorded a few times. The chain carries TRBV20-1 and TRBJ2-1; tentative D call: TRBD2 (6 bases). Germline V gene lookup returns CDR1 DFQATT and CDR2 SNEGSKA (reference sequence). CDR3 length: 15 residues. V was pared by 2 bases and J by 7 bases, with 18 bases between. In DNA, the CDR3 is TGCAGTGCTAGACTAGCGTTCGCACAGTTGAATGAGCAGTTCTTC. Encoded protein: CSARLAFAQLNEQFF.

This clonotype has more than one count but fewer than ten. J is TRBJ2-7 and V is TRBV12-3 or TRBV12-4; 8 nucleotides match TRBD1. The CDR3 runs 14 residues. J gave up 5 bases and V 5 bases, and 8 bases lay outside the gene matches. Written as DNA, the CDR3 is TGTGCCAGCAGTCCTCGGACAGGGACGCACGAGCAGTACTTC. Its protein is CASSPRTGTHEQYF.

This clonotype was counted only a few times. This chain joins TRBV28 and TRBJ1-2, with TRBD1 as a possible D gene (5 bases). Germline V gives CDR1 MDHEN, CDR2 SYDVKM. The CDR3 extends over 18 amino acids. The germline V and J ends were trimmed by 2 bases and 4 bases, with 23 bases remaining between them. The CDR3 nucleotides read TGTGCCAGCAGTTTAAGCCTCTCCGGGACGCCGACCGCCTATGGCTACACCTTC. Translating it yields CASSLSLSGTPTAYGYTF.

The rearrangement joins TRBV5-8 to TRBJ2-1; D is ambiguous. Trimming cost V 6 bases and J 2 bases, with 18 bases left between them. This CDR3 is 16 amino acids long. Germline-derived CDR1 and CDR2 are SGHTS and YDEGEE. CDR3 protein: CASTRMVGLTYNEQFF. The CDR3 bases are TGTGCCAGCACCCGGATGGTGGGGTTGACCTACAATGAGCAGTTCTTC.

This clonotype turned up a few times. This rearrangement joins TRBV7-9 to TRBJ2-7; 7 bases line up with TRBD1. There are 15 residues in the CDR3. J was trimmed by 0 bases and V by 7 bases; bases with no gene match: 9. CDR1 and CDR2 (germline): SEHNR, FQNEAQ (reference sequence). The CDR3, as DNA: TGTGCCAGCATCCCGATCCGGGACAGCTCCTACGAGCAGTACTTC. This codes for CASIPIRDSSYEQYF.

The rearrangement links TRBV19 to TRBJ2-3, with D perhaps TRBD1 (6 bases). Trimming took 8 bases from V and 6 from J, leaving 15 bases between them. Germline lookup yields CDR1 LNHDA and CDR2 SQIVND (reference sequence). The CDR3 is made up of 13 amino acids. The CDR3 is CASSTGNLDTQYF. The DNA for the CDR3 is TGTGCCAGTTCTACAGGGAATCTGGATACGCAGTATTTT.

The chain has TRBV12-3 or TRBV12-4 and TRBJ2-1, with D perhaps matching TRBD2 (6 bases). With 7 bases removed from V and 4 bases from J, the gap between germline ends came to 14 bases. There are 14 residues in the CDR3. The CDR3 reads CASTLEGWYNEQFF. CDR3 coding DNA: TGTGCCAGCACCCTGGAGGGGTGGTACAATGAGCAGTTCTTC.

The sample holds a few counts of this clonotype. This chain links TRBV29-1 with TRBJ2-2, with 11 positions matching TRBD2. The CDR3 runs to 15 residues. V was pared by 3 bases and J by 4 bases, with 4 bases of the junction left unmatched. Germline V gene lookup returns CDR1 SQVTM and CDR2 ANQGSEA. The CDR3 coding sequence is TGCAGCGTTGAGGGGGGACTAGCGGCCACCGGGGAGCTGTTTTTT. Translated, it gives CSVEGGLAATGELFF.